This entry is about one TCR beta chain. Antigen: not known. Ophthalmopathic donors had moderate-to-severe activity, CAS ≥3 and NOSPECS ≥4, with disease that had lasted under 3 months. As the starting material, roughly 9.8 ml of fresh peripheral blood yielded the PBMCs. The entry originates in a study of Graves' ophthalmopathy and Graves' hyperthyroidism. Scientists amplified the TCR beta CDR3 regions from RNA transcripts. HTBI primers were used in a first-round RT-PCR, which preceded a second-round multiplex PCR. MiXCR, run by TCRdb on the multiplex PCR reads, gives a single entry per CDR3 protein. The sample consists of 170,000 or so distinct CDR3 sequences, roughly two fifths of them appearing once. Notes on the study in general: Blood also held most thyroid clonotypes expanded above 0.001 frequency. Ophthalmopathy was separated from stable hyperthyroidism by a 13-signature model with 85% to 90% sensitivity and around 84% specificity.

This TCR was recovered from a woman between 40 and 50 years old with Graves' ophthalmopathy. Sequencing used peripheral blood.

In nucleotides, the CDR3 is TGTGCCAGCAGTCCAACAGGGGGCATTTATGGCTACACCTTC. Encoded protein: CASSPTGGIYGYTF. The genes are TRBV28 and TRBJ1-2, with 9 bases fitting TRBD1. J gave up 5 bases and V 5 bases, and 6 bases lay outside the gene matches. CDR1 is MDHEN and CDR2 is SYDVKM in the germline V gene. The CDR3 sequence is 14 residues long.